This TCR beta chain was identified during a study of Ad26.COV2.S vaccination and SARS-CoV-2 variants. Looking at the study overall: Ad26.COV2.S arm of COV1001 included the donor. Intramuscular Ad26.COV2.S at 5x10^10 or 1x10^11 viral particles.

Profiled with immunoSEQ multiplex PCR; TCRdb holds only in-frame clones, not every one. The sample has around 250,000 clones, around 88% seen once; the top ten hold about 2.7%. Trimming left V 6 bases short and J 1 base short, with 21 bases between. This CDR3 contains 18 residues. Germline V lookup: CDR1 SGHVS, CDR2 FNYEAQ. Specified treatment: approximately 18 received Ad26.COV2.S at low or high dose, single or two shots; about 5 received placebo; per-sample allocation not given. Collection of samples fell on day 63 after the first vaccine or placebo injection. Overall study results and limits: The authors reported substantial breadth in spike-specific CD8+ and CD4+ T cell responses after vaccination.

As concerns this clone: The antigen is undetermined.

This TCR came from a person between 18 and 59 years old who received the Ad26.COV2.S COVID-19 vaccine or a placebo. Source: peripheral blood, taken in a trial of Ad26.COV2.S vaccine versus placebo. The V and J genes are TRBV7-6 and TRBJ2-2; D is perhaps TRBD1 or TRBD2 (5 bases each). The CDR3 spells CASSLEDRGPLNTGELFF. CDR3 in DNA: TGTGCCAGCAGTTTGGAGGACCGGGGACCTTTGAACACCGGGGAGCTGTTTTTT.